This T cell receptor (beta chain) was identified during a study of blood T cell repertoires in COVID-19. On the study more broadly: The cDNA or gDNA used as material had been derived from T cells, B-cell-depleted T cells, or PBMCs.

Method: immunoSEQ multiplex PCR; TCRdb's copy keeps in-frame clones and lacks some. Among more than 120,000 clones listed, roughly 82% were seen once. This CDR3 is built from 19 residues. Germline-derived CDR1 and CDR2 are MGHRA and YSYEKL. V shed 1 base, J shed 4 bases, and the junction held 15 bases outside the gene matches. The chain joins TRBV4-1 to TRBJ2-5, with 10 bases that match TRBD2. The TCR originated in a human donor in a cohort sampled during active COVID-19. Sequencing was carried out using peripheral blood. The CDR3 sequence is CASSQGSERGGLRGETQYF. The CDR3 DNA sequence: TGCGCCAGCAGCCAAGGGTCTGAGCGGGGGGGACTTCGGGGAGAGACCCAGTACTTC.